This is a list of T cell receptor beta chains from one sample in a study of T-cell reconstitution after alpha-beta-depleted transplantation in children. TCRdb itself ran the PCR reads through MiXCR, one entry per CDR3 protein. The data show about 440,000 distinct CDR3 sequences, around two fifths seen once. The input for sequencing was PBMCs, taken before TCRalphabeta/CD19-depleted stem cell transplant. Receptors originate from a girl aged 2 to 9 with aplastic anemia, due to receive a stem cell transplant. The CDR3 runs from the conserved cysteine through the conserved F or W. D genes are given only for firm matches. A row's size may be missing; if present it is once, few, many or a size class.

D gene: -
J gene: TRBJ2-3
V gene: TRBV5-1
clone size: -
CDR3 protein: CASSPEAYTDTQYF
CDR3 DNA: TGCGCCAGCAGCCCTGAAGCCTACACAGATACGCAGTATTTT

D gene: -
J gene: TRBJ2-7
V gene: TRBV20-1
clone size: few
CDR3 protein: CSAWGPNGDEQYF
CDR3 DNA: TGCAGTGCCTGGGGCCCCAATGGGGACGAGCAGTACTTC

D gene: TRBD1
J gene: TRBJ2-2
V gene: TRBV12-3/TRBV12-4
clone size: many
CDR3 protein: CASRRDRGSAGELFF
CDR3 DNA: TGTGCCAGCAGGCGGGACAGGGGGAGCGCCGGGGAGCTGTTTTTT

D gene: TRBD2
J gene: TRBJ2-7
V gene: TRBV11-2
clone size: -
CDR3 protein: CASSLVRGSYSYEQYF
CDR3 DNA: TGTGCCAGCAGCTTAGTACGCGGGAGTTATTCCTACGAGCAGTACTTC

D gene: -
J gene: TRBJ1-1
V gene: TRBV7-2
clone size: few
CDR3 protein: CASSFLGAEKAFF
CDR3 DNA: TGTGCCAGCAGCTTTTTGGGGGCGGAGAAAGCTTTCTTT

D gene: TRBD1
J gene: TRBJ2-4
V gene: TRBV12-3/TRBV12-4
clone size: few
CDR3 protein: CTSSLSFTGGNLAKNIQYF
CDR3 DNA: TGTACCAGCAGTTTAAGCTTCACAGGGGGGAATCTAGCCAAAAACATTCAGTACTTC

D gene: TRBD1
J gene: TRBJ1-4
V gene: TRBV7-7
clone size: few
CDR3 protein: CASSLGQGEKLFF
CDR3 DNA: TGTGCTAGCAGCCTCGGACAGGGTGAAAAACTGTTTTTT

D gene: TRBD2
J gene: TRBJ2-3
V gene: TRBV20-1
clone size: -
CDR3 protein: CSARSPSGGTDTQYF
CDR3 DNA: TGCAGTGCTAGATCCCCTAGCGGGGGCACAGATACGCAGTATTTT

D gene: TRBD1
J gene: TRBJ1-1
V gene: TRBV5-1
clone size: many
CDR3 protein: CASSPRPPGQASSWEAFF
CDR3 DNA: TGCGCCAGCAGCCCCCGCCCACCGGGACAGGCCTCTTCATGGGAAGCTTTCTTT

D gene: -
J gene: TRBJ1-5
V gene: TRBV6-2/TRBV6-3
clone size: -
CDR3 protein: CASIPPGAGNQPQHF
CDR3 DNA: TGTGCCAGCATCCCTCCGGGAGCGGGCAATCAGCCCCAGCATTTT

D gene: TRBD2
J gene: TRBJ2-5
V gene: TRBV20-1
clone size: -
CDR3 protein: CSARISPGGQETQYF
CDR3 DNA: TGCAGTGCTCGTATAAGCCCGGGAGGGCAAGAGACCCAGTACTTC

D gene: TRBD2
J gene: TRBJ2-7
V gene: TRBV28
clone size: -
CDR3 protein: CASRLAGAVEQYF
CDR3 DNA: TGTGCCAGCAGACTAGCGGGAGCAGTCGAGCAGTACTTC

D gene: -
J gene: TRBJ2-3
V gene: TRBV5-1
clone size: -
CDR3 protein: CASSLEFPLTPDTQYF
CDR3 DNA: TGCGCCAGCAGCTTGGAGTTTCCCCTCACGCCAGATACGCAGTATTTT

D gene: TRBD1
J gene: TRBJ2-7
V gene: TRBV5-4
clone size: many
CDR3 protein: CASSWAGGPYEQYF
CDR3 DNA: TGTGCCAGCAGCTGGGCAGGGGGCCCCTACGAGCAGTACTTC

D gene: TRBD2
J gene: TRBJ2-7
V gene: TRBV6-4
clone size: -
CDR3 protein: CGSSPGLAGEGEQYF
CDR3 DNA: TGTGGCAGCAGCCCGGGACTAGCGGGAGAAGGTGAGCAGTACTTC

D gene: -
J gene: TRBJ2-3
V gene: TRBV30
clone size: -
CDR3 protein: CAWSDGLPGHLTFTDTQYF
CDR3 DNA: TGTGCCTGGAGCGATGGCCTACCGGGACACTTAACCTTCACAGATACGCAGTATTTT

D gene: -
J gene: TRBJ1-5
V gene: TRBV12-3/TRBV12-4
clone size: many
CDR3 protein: CASILEGSNQPQHF
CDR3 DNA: TGTGCCAGCATCTTAGAGGGTTCCAATCAGCCCCAGCATTTT

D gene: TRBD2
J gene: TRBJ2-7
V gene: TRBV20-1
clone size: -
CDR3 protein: CSARHSSGGVYEQYF
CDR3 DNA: TGCAGTGCTAGACACTCTAGCGGGGGCGTCTACGAGCAGTACTTC

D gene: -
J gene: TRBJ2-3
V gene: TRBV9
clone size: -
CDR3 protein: CASSPSPRGHGTDTQYF
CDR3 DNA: TGTGCCAGCAGCCCCTCCCCAAGGGGTCATGGCACAGATACGCAGTATTTT

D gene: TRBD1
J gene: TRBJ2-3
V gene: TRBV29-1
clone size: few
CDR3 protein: CSVRGQGTDTQYF
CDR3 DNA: TGCAGCGTTAGGGGACAGGGTACAGATACGCAGTATTTT

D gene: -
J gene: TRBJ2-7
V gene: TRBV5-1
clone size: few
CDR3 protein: CASRLFAGAISYEQYF
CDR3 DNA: TGCGCCAGCAGGCTCTTCGCAGGGGCTATCTCCTACGAGCAGTACTTC

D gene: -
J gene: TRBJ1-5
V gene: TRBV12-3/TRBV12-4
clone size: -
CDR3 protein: CASSPAPVPQHF
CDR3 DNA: TGTGCCAGCAGTCCCGCCCCAGTGCCCCAGCATTTT

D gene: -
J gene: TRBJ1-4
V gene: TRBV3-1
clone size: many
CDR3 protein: CASSLVQGGEKLFF
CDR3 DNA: TGTGCCAGCAGCCTCGTCCAGGGAGGCGAAAAACTGTTTTTT

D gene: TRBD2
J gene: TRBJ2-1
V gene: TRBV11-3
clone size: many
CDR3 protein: CASSSRLAGSYNEQFF
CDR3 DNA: TGTGCCAGCAGCTCCAGGCTAGCGGGGTCCTACAATGAGCAGTTCTTC

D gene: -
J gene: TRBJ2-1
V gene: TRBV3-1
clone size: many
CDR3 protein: CASSLRDTGSTEYSYNEQFF
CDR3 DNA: TGTGCCAGCAGCCTAAGGGACACCGGGAGTACCGAATACTCCTACAATGAGCAGTTCTTC

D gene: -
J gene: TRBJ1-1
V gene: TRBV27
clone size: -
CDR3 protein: CATRLGMNTEAFF
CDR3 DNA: TGTGCCACCCGTCTAGGGATGAACACTGAAGCTTTCTTT

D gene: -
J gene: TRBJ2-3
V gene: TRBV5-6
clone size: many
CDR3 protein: CASSFQTDFSTDTQYF
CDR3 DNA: TGTGCCAGCAGCTTTCAAACGGATTTTAGCACAGATACGCAGTATTTT

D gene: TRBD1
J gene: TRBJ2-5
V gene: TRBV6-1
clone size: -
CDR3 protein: CASRRQGGETQYF
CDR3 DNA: TGTGCCAGCAGGCGACAGGGCGGGGAGACCCAGTACTTC

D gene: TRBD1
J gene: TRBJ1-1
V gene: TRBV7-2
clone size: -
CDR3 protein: CARSLRQGWTEAFF
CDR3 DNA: TGTGCCAGAAGCTTACGACAGGGTTGGACTGAAGCTTTCTTT

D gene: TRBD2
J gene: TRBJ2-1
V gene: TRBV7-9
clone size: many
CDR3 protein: CASSPRAGGGIDEQFF
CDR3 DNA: TGTGCCAGCAGCCCCAGAGCGGGAGGGGGAATCGATGAGCAGTTCTTC

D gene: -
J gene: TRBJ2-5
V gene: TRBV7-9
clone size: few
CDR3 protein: CASSLSEDEETQYF
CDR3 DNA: TGTGCCAGCAGCTTAAGCGAGGATGAAGAGACCCAGTACTTC

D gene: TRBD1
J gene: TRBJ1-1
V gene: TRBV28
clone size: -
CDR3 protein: CASSGQGRTEAFF
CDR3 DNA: TGTGCCAGCAGCGGACAGGGCCGTACTGAAGCTTTCTTT

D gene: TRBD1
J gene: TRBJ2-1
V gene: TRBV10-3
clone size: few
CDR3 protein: CAISFAQGDNEQFF
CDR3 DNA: TGTGCCATCAGCTTTGCACAGGGGGACAATGAGCAGTTCTTC

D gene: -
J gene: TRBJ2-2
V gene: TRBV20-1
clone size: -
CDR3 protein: CSARDRDGDKLVAGELFF
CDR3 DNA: TGCAGTGCTAGAGATCGGGATGGTGACAAACTAGTCGCCGGGGAGCTGTTTTTT

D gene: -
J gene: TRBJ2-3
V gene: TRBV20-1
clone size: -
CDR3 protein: CSAPRRGPGTDTQYF
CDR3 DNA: TGCAGTGCGCCCCGGCGGGGGCCGGGCACAGATACGCAGTATTTT

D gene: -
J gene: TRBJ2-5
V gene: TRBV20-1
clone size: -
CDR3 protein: CSAPQRQETQYF
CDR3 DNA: TGCAGTGCTCCCCAACGACAAGAGACCCAGTACTTC

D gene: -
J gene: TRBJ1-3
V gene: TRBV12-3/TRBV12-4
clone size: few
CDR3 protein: CASTQFRGSSNTIYF
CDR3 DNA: TGTGCCAGCACTCAATTCAGGGGCTCCTCTAACACCATATATTTT

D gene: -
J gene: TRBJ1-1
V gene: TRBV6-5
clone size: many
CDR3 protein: CASSDGVRAFF
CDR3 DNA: TGTGCCAGCAGTGACGGGGTGAGGGCTTTCTTT

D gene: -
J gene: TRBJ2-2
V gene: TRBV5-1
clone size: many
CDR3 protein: CASSGANTGELFF
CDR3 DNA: TGCGCCAGCAGCGGTGCGAACACCGGGGAGCTGTTTTTT

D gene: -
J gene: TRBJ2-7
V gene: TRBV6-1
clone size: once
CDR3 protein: CASTPSLDSLYEQYF
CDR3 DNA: TGTGCCAGCACCCCTTCTCTTGACAGTCTTTACGAGCAGTACTTC

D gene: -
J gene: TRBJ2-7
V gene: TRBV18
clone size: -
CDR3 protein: CASSPRGSSNTYEQYF
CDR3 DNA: TGTGCCAGCTCACCAAGGGGGTCTAGCAACACCTACGAGCAGTACTTC

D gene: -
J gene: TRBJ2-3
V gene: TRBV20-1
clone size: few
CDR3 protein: CSARDPAGGTDTQYF
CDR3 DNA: TGCAGTGCTAGAGATCCAGCGGGCGGCACAGATACGCAGTATTTT